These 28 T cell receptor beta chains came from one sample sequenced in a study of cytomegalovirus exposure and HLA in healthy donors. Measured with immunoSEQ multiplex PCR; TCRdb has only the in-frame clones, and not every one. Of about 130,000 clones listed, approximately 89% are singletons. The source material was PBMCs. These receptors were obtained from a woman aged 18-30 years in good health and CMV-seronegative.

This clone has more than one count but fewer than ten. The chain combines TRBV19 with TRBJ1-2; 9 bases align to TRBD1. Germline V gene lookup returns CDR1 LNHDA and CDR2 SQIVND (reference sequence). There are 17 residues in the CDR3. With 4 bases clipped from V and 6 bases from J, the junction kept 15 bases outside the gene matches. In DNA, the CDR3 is TGTGCCAGTAGTACATCTGGGGGACAGGGTATTGTCGATGGCTACACCTTC. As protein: CASSTSGGQGIVDGYTF.

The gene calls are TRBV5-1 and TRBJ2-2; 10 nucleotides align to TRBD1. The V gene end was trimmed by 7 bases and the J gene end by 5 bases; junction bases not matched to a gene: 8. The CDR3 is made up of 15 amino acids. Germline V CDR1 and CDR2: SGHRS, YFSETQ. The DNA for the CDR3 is TGCGCCAGCGGACGAGGGACAGGGGAAACCGGGGAGCTGTTTTTT. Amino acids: CASGRGTGETGELFF. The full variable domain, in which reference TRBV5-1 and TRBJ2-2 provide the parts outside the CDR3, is KAGVTQTPRYLIKTRGQQVTLSCSPISGHRSVSWYQQTPGQGLQFLFEYFSETQRNKGNFPGRFSGRQFSNSRSEMNVSTLELGDSALYLCASGRGTGETGELFFGEGSRLTVL.

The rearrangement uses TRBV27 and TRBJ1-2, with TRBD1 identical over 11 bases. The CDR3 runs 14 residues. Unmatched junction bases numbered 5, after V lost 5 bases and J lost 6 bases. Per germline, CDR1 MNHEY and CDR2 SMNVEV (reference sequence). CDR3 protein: CASSRTGGADGYTF. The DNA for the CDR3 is TGTGCCAGCAGTCGGACAGGGGGCGCCGATGGCTACACCTTC.

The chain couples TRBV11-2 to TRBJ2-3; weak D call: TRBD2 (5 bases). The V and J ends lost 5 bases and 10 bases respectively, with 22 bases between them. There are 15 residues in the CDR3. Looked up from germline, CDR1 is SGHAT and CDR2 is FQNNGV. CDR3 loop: CASSPVLSGSAPQYF. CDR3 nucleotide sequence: TGTGCCAGCAGCCCTGTATTGTCGGGGTCGGCCCCGCAGTATTTT.

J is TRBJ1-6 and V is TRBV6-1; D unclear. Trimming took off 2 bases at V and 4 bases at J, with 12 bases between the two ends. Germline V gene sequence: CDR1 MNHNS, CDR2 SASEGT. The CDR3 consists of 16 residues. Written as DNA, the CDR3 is TGTGCCAGCAGTGAAAGGAGGGATCCATATAATTCACCCCTCCACTTT. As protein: CASSERRDPYNSPLHF.

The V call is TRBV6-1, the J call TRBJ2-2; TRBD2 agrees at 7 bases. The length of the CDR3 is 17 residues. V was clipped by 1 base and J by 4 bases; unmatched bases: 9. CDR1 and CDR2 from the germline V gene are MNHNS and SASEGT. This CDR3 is CASSEGVARLATGELFF. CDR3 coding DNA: TGTGCCAGCAGTGAAGGGGTTGCGAGACTAGCCACCGGGGAGCTGTTTTTT.

The CDR3: CASLGWGTGGQTSTDTQYF. CDR3 sequence (DNA): TGTGCCAGCTTAGGTTGGGGGACGGGGGGTCAAACTAGCACAGATACGCAGTATTTT. This chain links TRBV2 with TRBJ2-3; 7 nucleotides agree with TRBD2. CDR1 and CDR2 (germline): SNHLY, FYNNEI. With 8 bases clipped from V and 0 bases from J, the junction kept 20 bases outside the gene matches. The CDR3 runs 19 residues.

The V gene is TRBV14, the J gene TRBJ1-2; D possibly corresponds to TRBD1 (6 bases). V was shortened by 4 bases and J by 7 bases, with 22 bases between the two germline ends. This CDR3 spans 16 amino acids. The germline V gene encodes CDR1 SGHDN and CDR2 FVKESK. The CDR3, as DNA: TGTGCCAGCAGCCGGAGACACAGGGTTGAAGGCTTTGGCTACACCTTC. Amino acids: CASSRRHRVEGFGYTF.

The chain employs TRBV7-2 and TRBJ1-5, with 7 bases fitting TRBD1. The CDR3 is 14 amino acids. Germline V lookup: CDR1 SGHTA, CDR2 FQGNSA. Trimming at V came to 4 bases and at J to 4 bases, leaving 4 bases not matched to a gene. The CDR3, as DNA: TGTGCCAGCAGCTCTCAGGGGGGAAATCAGCCCCAGCATTTT. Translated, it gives CASSSQGGNQPQHF.

The CDR3 reads CAITGGLNTEAFF. Written as DNA, the CDR3 is TGTGCCATTACAGGGGGCCTAAACACTGAAGCTTTCTTT. This chain links TRBV10-3 with TRBJ1-1; 9 bases match TRBD1. The ends lost 9 bases at V and 2 bases at J; junction bases unmatched: 4. The CDR3 loop spans 13 amino acids. Per the germline V gene, CDR1 is ENHRY and CDR2 is SYGVKD.

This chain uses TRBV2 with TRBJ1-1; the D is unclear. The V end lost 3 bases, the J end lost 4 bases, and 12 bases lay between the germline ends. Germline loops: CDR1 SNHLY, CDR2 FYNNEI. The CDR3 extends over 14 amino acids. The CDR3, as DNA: TGTGCCAGCAGTGATTTATTCGGTTCCACTGAAGCTTTCTTT. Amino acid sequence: CASSDLFGSTEAFF.

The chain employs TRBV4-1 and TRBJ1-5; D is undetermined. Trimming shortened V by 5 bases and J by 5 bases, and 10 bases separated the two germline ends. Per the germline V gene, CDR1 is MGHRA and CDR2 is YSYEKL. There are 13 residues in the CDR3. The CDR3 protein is CASSEYRDQPQHF. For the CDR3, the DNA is TGCGCCAGCAGCGAGTATCGAGATCAGCCCCAGCATTTT.

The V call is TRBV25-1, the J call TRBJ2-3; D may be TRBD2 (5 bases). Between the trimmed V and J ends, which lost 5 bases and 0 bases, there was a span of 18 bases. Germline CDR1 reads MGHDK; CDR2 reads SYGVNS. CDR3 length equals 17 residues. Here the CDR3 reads CASSPQKKAVSTDTQYF. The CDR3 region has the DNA TGTGCCAGCAGTCCGCAAAAAAAAGCGGTTAGCACAGATACGCAGTATTTT.

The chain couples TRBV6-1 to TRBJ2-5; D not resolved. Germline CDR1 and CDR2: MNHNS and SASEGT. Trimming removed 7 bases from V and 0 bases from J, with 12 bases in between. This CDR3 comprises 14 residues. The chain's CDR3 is CASNLGPHQETQYF. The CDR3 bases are TGTGCCAGCAACCTCGGTCCTCACCAAGAGACCCAGTACTTC.

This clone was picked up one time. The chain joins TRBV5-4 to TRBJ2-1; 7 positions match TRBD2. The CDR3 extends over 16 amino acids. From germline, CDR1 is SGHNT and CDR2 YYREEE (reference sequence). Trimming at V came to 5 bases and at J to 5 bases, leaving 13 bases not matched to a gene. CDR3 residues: CASSYSLAVVNNEQFF. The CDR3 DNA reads TGTGCCAGCAGTTACTCTCTAGCGGTGGTTAACAATGAGCAGTTCTTC.

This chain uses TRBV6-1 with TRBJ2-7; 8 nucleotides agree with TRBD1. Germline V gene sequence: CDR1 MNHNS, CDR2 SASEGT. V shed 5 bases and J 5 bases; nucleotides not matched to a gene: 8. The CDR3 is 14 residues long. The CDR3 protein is CASSPDRVLNEQYF. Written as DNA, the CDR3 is TGTGCCAGCAGTCCGGACAGGGTATTGAACGAGCAGTACTTC.

CDR3 in amino acids: CASSLGGLEYNEQFF. CDR3 coding DNA: TGTGCCAGCAGCTTAGGGGGACTAGAGTACAATGAGCAGTTCTTC. This chain joins TRBV11-3 and TRBJ2-1; 8 bases line up with TRBD2. V lost 1 base and J lost 4; bases outside the gene matches: 3. There are 15 residues in the CDR3. CDR1 SGHNT and CDR2 YENEEA come from the germline V gene.

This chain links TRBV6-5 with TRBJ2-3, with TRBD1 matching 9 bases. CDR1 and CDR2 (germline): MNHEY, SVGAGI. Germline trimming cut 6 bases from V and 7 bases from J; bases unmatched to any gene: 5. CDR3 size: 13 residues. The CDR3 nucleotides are TGTGCCAGCAGCCTACAGGGGGCAAATACGCAGTATTTT. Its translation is CASSLQGANTQYF.

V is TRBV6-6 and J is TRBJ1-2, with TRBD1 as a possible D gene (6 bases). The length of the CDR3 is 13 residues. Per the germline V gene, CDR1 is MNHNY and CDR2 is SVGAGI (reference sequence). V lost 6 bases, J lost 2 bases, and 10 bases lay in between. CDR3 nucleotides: TGTGCCAGCAGCACAGGGTCGAACTATGGCTACACCTTC. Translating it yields CASSTGSNYGYTF.

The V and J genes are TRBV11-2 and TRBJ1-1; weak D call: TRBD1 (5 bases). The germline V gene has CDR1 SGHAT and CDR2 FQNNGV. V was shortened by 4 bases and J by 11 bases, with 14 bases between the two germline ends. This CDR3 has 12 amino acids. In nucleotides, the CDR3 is TGTGCCAGCAGCTCAAACAGGTTTAGGGCTTTCTTT. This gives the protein CASSSNRFRAFF.

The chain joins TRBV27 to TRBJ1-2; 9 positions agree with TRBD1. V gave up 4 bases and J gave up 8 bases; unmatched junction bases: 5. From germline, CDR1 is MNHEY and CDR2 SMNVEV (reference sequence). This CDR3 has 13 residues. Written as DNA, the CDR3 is TGTGCCAGCAGTTCACAGGGGGCTGGGGGCTACACCTTC. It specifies CASSSQGAGGYTF.

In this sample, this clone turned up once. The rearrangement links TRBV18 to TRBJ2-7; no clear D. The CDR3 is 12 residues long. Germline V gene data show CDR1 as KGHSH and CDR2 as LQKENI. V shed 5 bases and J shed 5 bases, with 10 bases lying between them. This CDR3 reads CASSFTSDEQYF. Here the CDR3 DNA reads TGTGCCAGCTCATTTACGTCGGACGAGCAGTACTTC.

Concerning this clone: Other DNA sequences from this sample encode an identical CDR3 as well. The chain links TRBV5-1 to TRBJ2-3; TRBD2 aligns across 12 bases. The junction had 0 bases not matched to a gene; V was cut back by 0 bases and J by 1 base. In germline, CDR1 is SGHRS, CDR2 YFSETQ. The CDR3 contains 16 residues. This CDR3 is CASSLGLAGGTDTQYF. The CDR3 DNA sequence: TGCGCCAGCAGCTTGGGACTAGCGGGGGGCACAGATACGCAGTATTTT.

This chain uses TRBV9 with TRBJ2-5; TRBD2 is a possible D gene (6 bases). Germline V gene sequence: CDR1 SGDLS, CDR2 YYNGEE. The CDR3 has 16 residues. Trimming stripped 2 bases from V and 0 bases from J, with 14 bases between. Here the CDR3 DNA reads TGTGCCAGCAGCGTGGCGGGGTGGAGACACCAAGAGACCCAGTACTTC. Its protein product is CASSVAGWRHQETQYF.

For the CDR3, the DNA is TGTGCCAGCAGTGTAGGGACAGGGAGGGATCAGCCCCAGCATTTT. Translated, it gives CASSVGTGRDQPQHF. The V gene is TRBV2, the J gene TRBJ1-5, with 9 bases that match TRBD1. The CDR3 is 15 residues long. Germline-derived CDR1 and CDR2 are SNHLY and FYNNEI. V lost 4 bases and J lost 5; bases outside the gene matches: 6.

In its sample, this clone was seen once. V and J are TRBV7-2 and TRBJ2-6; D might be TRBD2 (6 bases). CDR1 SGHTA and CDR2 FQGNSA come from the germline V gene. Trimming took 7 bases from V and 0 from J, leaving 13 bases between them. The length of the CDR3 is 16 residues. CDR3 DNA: TGTGCCAGCACCAGGGACTGGGCCTCTGGGGCCAACGTCCTGACTTTC. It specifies CASTRDWASGANVLTF.

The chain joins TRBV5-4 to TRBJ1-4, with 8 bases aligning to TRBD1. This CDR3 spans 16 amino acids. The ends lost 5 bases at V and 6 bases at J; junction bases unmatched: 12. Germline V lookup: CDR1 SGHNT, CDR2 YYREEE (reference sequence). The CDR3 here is CASSEQGGVFDEKLFF. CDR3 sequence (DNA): TGTGCCAGCAGTGAACAGGGGGGAGTTTTCGATGAAAAACTGTTTTTT.

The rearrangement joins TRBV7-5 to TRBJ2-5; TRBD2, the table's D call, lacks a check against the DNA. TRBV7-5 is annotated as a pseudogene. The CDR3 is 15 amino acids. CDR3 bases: TGTGCCAGAAGCTTAGGTCGTGCGGTTGAGGAGACCCAGTACTTC. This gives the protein CARSLGRAVEETQYF.